This is a list of T cell receptor beta chains from one sample in a study of technical replicates of blood from a handful of donors. The repertoire was sequenced with immunoSEQ multiplex PCR; TCRdb's copy has only in-frame clones and lacks some. The sample records about 79,000 clones, 94% being singletons. Source material: T cells isolated from PBMCs. These receptor sequences come from a human donor in good health. CDR3s include the opening cysteine and the closing phenylalanine or tryptophan. Fields, in order: V gene, D gene, CDR3 length, J gene, clone size, CDR3 DNA, CDR3 protein. A D gene is named only where the DNA matches it firmly. Not all rows give a size; the values are once, few, many and, for expanded clones, a class.

v_call: TRBV25-1; d_call: TRBD2; cdr3_length: 15; j_call: TRBJ2-5; clone_size: -; cdr3_nt: TGTGCCAGCACGCCCGGACTAGCGGGATCTGAGACCCAGTACTTC; cdr3_aa: CASTPGLAGSETQYF
v_call: TRBV4-1; d_call: TRBD1; cdr3_length: 16; j_call: TRBJ1-2; clone_size: -; cdr3_nt: TGCGCCAGCAGCCCTGGAGGTGCAGGGGGATTTAATGGCTACACCTTC; cdr3_aa: CASSPGGAGGFNGYTF
v_call: TRBV28; d_call: -; cdr3_length: 14; j_call: TRBJ2-7; clone_size: -; cdr3_nt: TGTGCCAGCAGTTTCCAGACTCAGTACGGCGAACAGTACTTC; cdr3_aa: CASSFQTQYGEQYF
v_call: TRBV14; d_call: TRBD2; cdr3_length: 15; j_call: TRBJ2-1; clone_size: -; cdr3_nt: TGTGCCAGCAGCCAGAGGACTAGCGGCTACAATGAGCAGTTCTTC; cdr3_aa: CASSQRTSGYNEQFF
v_call: TRBV6-5; d_call: -; cdr3_length: 15; j_call: TRBJ1-2; clone_size: -; cdr3_nt: TGTGCCAGCAGTAAACAGGGTCTCGGGGTTATTGGCTACACCTTC; cdr3_aa: CASSKQGLGVIGYTF
v_call: TRBV5-8; d_call: -; cdr3_length: 14; j_call: TRBJ1-3; clone_size: -; cdr3_nt: TGTGCCAGCAGTTTAACAGGGTCTGGAAACACCATATATTTT; cdr3_aa: CASSLTGSGNTIYF
v_call: TRBV10-2; d_call: -; cdr3_length: 13; j_call: TRBJ1-2; clone_size: -; cdr3_nt: TGCGCCAGCAGTGAGGGCAGACTGGATGGCTACACCTTC; cdr3_aa: CASSEGRLDGYTF
v_call: TRBV4-1; d_call: -; cdr3_length: 13; j_call: TRBJ2-5; clone_size: -; cdr3_nt: TGCGCCAGCAGCCAAATCTCCGAAGAGACCCAGTACTTC; cdr3_aa: CASSQISEETQYF
v_call: TRBV18; d_call: -; cdr3_length: 18; j_call: TRBJ2-1; clone_size: -; cdr3_nt: TGTGCCAGCTCACCACTAGATATTCCTGGGCCCATGAGCAATGAGCAGTTCTTC; cdr3_aa: CASSPLDIPGPMSNEQFF
v_call: TRBV6-4; d_call: -; cdr3_length: 15; j_call: TRBJ1-5; clone_size: -; cdr3_nt: TGTGCCAGCAGTGAACGGGGGGATGGCAATCAGCCCCAGCATTTT; cdr3_aa: CASSERGDGNQPQHF
v_call: TRBV7-6; d_call: TRBD1; cdr3_length: 15; j_call: TRBJ2-3; clone_size: once; cdr3_nt: TGTGCCACCTCCGCGAGGACAGGGGGGGCAGATACGCAGTATTTT; cdr3_aa: CATSARTGGADTQYF
v_call: TRBV2; d_call: TRBD1; cdr3_length: 13; j_call: TRBJ2-1; clone_size: -; cdr3_nt: TGTGCCAGCATAGGGGGCCCCTACAATGAGCAGTTCTTC; cdr3_aa: CASIGGPYNEQFF
v_call: TRBV5-1; d_call: -; cdr3_length: 14; j_call: TRBJ1-1; clone_size: -; cdr3_nt: TGCGCCAGCAGCCAGGATTCGTTAAACACTGAAGCTTTCTTT; cdr3_aa: CASSQDSLNTEAFF
v_call: TRBV7-9; d_call: TRBD2; cdr3_length: 15; j_call: TRBJ2-1; clone_size: -; cdr3_nt: TGTGCCAGCAGCTTCCCCGCGGGAGGTTACAATGAGCAGTTCTTC; cdr3_aa: CASSFPAGGYNEQFF
v_call: TRBV15; d_call: -; cdr3_length: 17; j_call: TRBJ2-5; clone_size: once; cdr3_nt: TGTGCCACCAGCAACCTCGGAAACAGGCCCTCGCGGTTGACCCAGTACTTC; cdr3_aa: CATSNLGNRPSRLTQYF
v_call: TRBV21-1; d_call: -; cdr3_length: 17; j_call: TRBJ1-3; clone_size: -; cdr3_nt: TGTGCCAGCAGCAATCGTAGTCGTAGCGGTCCTGGAAACACCATATATTTT; cdr3_aa: CASSNRSRSGPGNTIYF
v_call: TRBV7-2; d_call: -; cdr3_length: 14; j_call: TRBJ2-7; clone_size: -; cdr3_nt: TGTGCCAGCAGCTTAGGTAGGGGGGGAACCGAGCAGTACTTC; cdr3_aa: CASSLGRGGTEQYF
v_call: TRBV30; d_call: TRBD1; cdr3_length: 16; j_call: TRBJ2-6; clone_size: -; cdr3_nt: TGTGCCTGGAGTAAACAGGGGGCCTCTGGGGCCAACGTCCTGACTTTC; cdr3_aa: CAWSKQGASGANVLTF
v_call: TRBV5-4; d_call: -; cdr3_length: 12; j_call: TRBJ2-7; clone_size: few; cdr3_nt: TGTGCCAGCAGCCCGACAGGCGGCGAGCAGTACTTC; cdr3_aa: CASSPTGGEQYF
v_call: TRBV11-2; d_call: -; cdr3_length: 14; j_call: TRBJ2-7; clone_size: -; cdr3_nt: TGTGCCAGCAGCTTAGGCGGGGGCGCCTACGAGCAGTACTTC; cdr3_aa: CASSLGGGAYEQYF
v_call: TRBV10-3; d_call: TRBD1; cdr3_length: 14; j_call: TRBJ1-2; clone_size: -; cdr3_nt: TGTGCCATCAGTGAGTCGGGACAGGGGTATGGCTACACCTTC; cdr3_aa: CAISESGQGYGYTF
v_call: TRBV14; d_call: TRBD1; cdr3_length: 16; j_call: TRBJ1-1; clone_size: few; cdr3_nt: TGTGCCAGCAGCCAAATTACCGGACAGGGGTACACTGAAGCTTTCTTT; cdr3_aa: CASSQITGQGYTEAFF
v_call: TRBV7-2; d_call: -; cdr3_length: 14; j_call: TRBJ1-1; clone_size: -; cdr3_nt: TGTGCCAGCAGCATAGACGGGGAGAGCACTGAAGCTTTCTTT; cdr3_aa: CASSIDGESTEAFF
v_call: TRBV7-9; d_call: TRBD2; cdr3_length: 15; j_call: TRBJ2-7; clone_size: -; cdr3_nt: TGTGCCAGCAGCCCGTTGCGGGAGAGGTTCTACGAGCAGTACTTC; cdr3_aa: CASSPLRERFYEQYF
v_call: TRBV2; d_call: TRBD2; cdr3_length: 13; j_call: TRBJ2-7; clone_size: -; cdr3_nt: TGTGCCATTCGGACTAGCGGTTCCTACGAGCAGTACTTC; cdr3_aa: CAIRTSGSYEQYF
v_call: TRBV4-2; d_call: -; cdr3_length: 14; j_call: TRBJ2-7; clone_size: -; cdr3_nt: TGTGCCAGCAGCCAAGATCTTCTCTCTAACGAGCAGTACTTC; cdr3_aa: CASSQDLLSNEQYF
v_call: TRBV6-1; d_call: -; cdr3_length: 15; j_call: TRBJ1-1; clone_size: -; cdr3_nt: TGTGCCAGCAGTTGGACTTCTCTACCGGACACTGAAGCTTTCTTT; cdr3_aa: CASSWTSLPDTEAFF
v_call: TRBV5-1; d_call: TRBD1; cdr3_length: 13; j_call: TRBJ2-4; clone_size: -; cdr3_nt: TGCGCCAGCAGTTCAGGGGGCGTGGACATTCAGTACTTC; cdr3_aa: CASSSGGVDIQYF
v_call: TRBV19; d_call: -; cdr3_length: 18; j_call: TRBJ1-1; clone_size: once; cdr3_nt: TGTGCCAGTACCCAATCGAGAAAAGCGGGACCCTCAAACACTGAAGCTTTCTTT; cdr3_aa: CASTQSRKAGPSNTEAFF
v_call: TRBV10-1; d_call: -; cdr3_length: 13; j_call: TRBJ2-7; clone_size: few; cdr3_nt: TGCGCCAGCAGTGATGCAGATACCTACGAGCAGTACTTC; cdr3_aa: CASSDADTYEQYF
v_call: TRBV4-1; d_call: -; cdr3_length: 14; j_call: TRBJ1-2; clone_size: -; cdr3_nt: TGCGCCAGCAGCCAAGATCACGGCGGGTATGGCTACACCTTC; cdr3_aa: CASSQDHGGYGYTF
v_call: TRBV11-2; d_call: -; cdr3_length: 12; j_call: TRBJ1-1; clone_size: few; cdr3_nt: TGTGCCAGCAGCCCTACCTTATCTGAAGCTTTCTTT; cdr3_aa: CASSPTLSEAFF
v_call: TRBV7-9; d_call: TRBD2; cdr3_length: 15; j_call: TRBJ2-1; clone_size: -; cdr3_nt: TGTGCCAGCAGCTTACGATTAGCGGGGGTCTTAGAGCAGTTCTTC; cdr3_aa: CASSLRLAGVLEQFF
v_call: TRBV2; d_call: -; cdr3_length: 15; j_call: TRBJ2-7; clone_size: -; cdr3_nt: TGTGCCAGCGCAAAGGTGACAGGCCTTGGCTACGAGCAGTACTTC; cdr3_aa: CASAKVTGLGYEQYF
v_call: TRBV27; d_call: -; cdr3_length: 14; j_call: TRBJ2-3; clone_size: -; cdr3_nt: TGTGCCAGCAGTTTAGGAGGGTACACAGATACGCAGTATTTT; cdr3_aa: CASSLGGYTDTQYF
v_call: TRBV2; d_call: -; cdr3_length: 13; j_call: TRBJ2-5; clone_size: -; cdr3_nt: TGTGCCAGCATGCGGCAGGGCCAAGAGACCCAGTACTTC; cdr3_aa: CASMRQGQETQYF
v_call: TRBV6-5; d_call: TRBD1; cdr3_length: 15; j_call: TRBJ2-6; clone_size: -; cdr3_nt: TGTGCCAGCAGCCGACAGGGAGCGGGGGCCAACGTCCTGACTTTC; cdr3_aa: CASSRQGAGANVLTF
v_call: TRBV5-4; d_call: TRBD1; cdr3_length: 16; j_call: TRBJ2-5; clone_size: -; cdr3_nt: TGTGCCAGCAGCTTACCTACAGGGGGCGGAAGGGAGACCCAGTACTTC; cdr3_aa: CASSLPTGGGRETQYF
v_call: TRBV5-1; d_call: TRBD1; cdr3_length: 15; j_call: TRBJ1-4; clone_size: -; cdr3_nt: TGCGCCAGCAGCTTGGATGGGACAGGGGAGGAAAAACTGTTTTTT; cdr3_aa: CASSLDGTGEEKLFF
v_call: TRBV5-1; d_call: -; cdr3_length: 15; j_call: TRBJ1-1; clone_size: -; cdr3_nt: TGCGCCAGCAGCTTGGTAGGGGTAATGAACACTGAAGCTTTCTTT; cdr3_aa: CASSLVGVMNTEAFF
v_call: TRBV2; d_call: TRBD1; cdr3_length: 14; j_call: TRBJ1-3; clone_size: -; cdr3_nt: TGTGCCAGCAGGGAGACAGGGACCGGAAACACCATATATTTT; cdr3_aa: CASRETGTGNTIYF
v_call: TRBV7-3; d_call: TRBD2; cdr3_length: 17; j_call: TRBJ2-7; clone_size: -; cdr3_nt: TGTGCCAGCAGCGAAGACTTTAGCGGGGGGACCTCCTACGAGCAGTACTTC; cdr3_aa: CASSEDFSGGTSYEQYF
v_call: TRBV28; d_call: -; cdr3_length: 14; j_call: TRBJ1-2; clone_size: -; cdr3_nt: TGTGCCAGCAGTTCACGGACAGTTCTCGATGGCTACACCTTC; cdr3_aa: CASSSRTVLDGYTF
v_call: TRBV5-1; d_call: TRBD2; cdr3_length: 16; j_call: TRBJ2-1; clone_size: once; cdr3_nt: TGCGCCAGCAGCTTGGAAGCGGGGGGGCCATACAATGAGCAGTTCTTC; cdr3_aa: CASSLEAGGPYNEQFF
v_call: TRBV6-1; d_call: TRBD1; cdr3_length: 14; j_call: TRBJ2-5; clone_size: -; cdr3_nt: TGTGCCAGCAAAAGACAGGGGTGGCAAGAGACCCAGTACTTC; cdr3_aa: CASKRQGWQETQYF
v_call: TRBV12-5; d_call: TRBD2; cdr3_length: 13; j_call: TRBJ2-1; clone_size: -; cdr3_nt: TGTGCTAGTAGTGCAGCGGGAGTGAACGAGCAGTTCTTC; cdr3_aa: CASSAAGVNEQFF
v_call: TRBV4-1; d_call: -; cdr3_length: 16; j_call: TRBJ1-2; clone_size: -; cdr3_nt: TGCGCCAGCAGCCAAGACGGCACAGGCCCTCTGCGGGGCTACACCTTC; cdr3_aa: CASSQDGTGPLRGYTF
v_call: TRBV9; d_call: TRBD1; cdr3_length: 17; j_call: TRBJ1-2; clone_size: -; cdr3_nt: TGTGCCAGCAGCCCAGGGGACAGGGTCCTGTCTAACTATGGCTACACCTTC; cdr3_aa: CASSPGDRVLSNYGYTF
v_call: TRBV29-1; d_call: -; cdr3_length: 11; j_call: TRBJ2-7; clone_size: -; cdr3_nt: TGCAGCGCCCAGGGAAATGGCGAGCAGTACTTC; cdr3_aa: CSAQGNGEQYF